Listed below are T cell receptor beta chains from one sample, sequenced in a study of T cell clones after liver transplantation. Produced via immunoSEQ multiplex PCR; TCRdb's table is partial and in-frame only. The data show tens of thousands of clones, roughly 85% seen once. Source: CD4+ T cells from blood, taken approximately 3.5 years after liver transplant. The receptor source for this set is a human patient who received a liver transplant. Some T cells may have come from the graft donor. The CDR3 runs from the conserved cysteine through the conserved F or W. A D gene is named only where the DNA matches it firmly. Clone size is not always given. Where it is, it says once, few, many or a class for expanded clones.

>.|TRBV10-3|.|15|TRBJ1-3
TGTGCCATCAGTGAGCAGGGCAGTCCTGGAAACACCATATATTTT
CAISEQGSPGNTIYF
>.|TRBV6-5|.|12|TRBJ2-1
TGTGCCAGCAGTTACTCGACGGGGGAGCAGTTCTTC
CASSYSTGEQFF
>.|TRBV5-1|once|16|TRBJ1-1
TGCGCCAGCAGCTTGGTTGGGCGGCAGGACGCCCCCGAAGCTTTCTTT
CASSLVGRQDAPEAFF
>TRBD2|TRBV9|.|22|TRBJ2-1
TGTGCCAGCAGCCCCCGATGGGGAGGGACTAGCGGGAGGGGTGGTAGTTACAATGAGCAGTTCTTC
CASSPRWGGTSGRGGSYNEQFF
>.|TRBV14|.|14|TRBJ1-1
TGTGCCAGCAGCCAAGGGGGCTTGGGTACTGAAGCTTTCTTT
CASSQGGLGTEAFF
>TRBD1|TRBV7-2|.|15|TRBJ1-1
TGTGCCAGCAGCTCGACAGGGGGTACTTACACTGAAGCTTTCTTT
CASSSTGGTYTEAFF
>TRBD1|TRBV6-1|.|14|TRBJ1-2
TGTGCCAGCAGTCCGGACAGGGGGTGGTATGGCTACACCTTC
CASSPDRGWYGYTF
>TRBD1|TRBV5-8|.|14|TRBJ1-5
TGTGCCAGCAGCTGGACAGGGGTTAATCAGCCCCAGCATTTT
CASSWTGVNQPQHF
>.|TRBV21-1|.|14|TRBJ1-2
TGTGCCAGCAGCAATTTTGGAGGTAACTATGGCTACACCTTC
CASSNFGGNYGYTF
>TRBD1|TRBV30|.|13|TRBJ1-2
TGTGCCTGGAGTGACAGGGGGCTTGATGGCTACACCTTC
CAWSDRGLDGYTF
>.|TRBV28|.|16|TRBJ2-6
TGTGCCAGCACCCAGGACCGCCGCTCTGGGGCCAACGTCCTGACTTTC
CASTQDRRSGANVLTF
>.|TRBV28|.|15|TRBJ1-4
TGTGCCAGCAGTAGTCAGACAGGTCCCGCTGAAAAACTGTTTTTT
CASSSQTGPAEKLFF
>.|TRBV28|.|13|TRBJ1-1
TGTGCCAGCAGCTTGACAGTGAACACTGAAGCTTTCTTT
CASSLTVNTEAFF
>.|TRBV5-8|.|16|TRBJ1-4
TGTGCCAGCAGCTTAGGGTTGGGGTCAACTAATGAAAAACTGTTTTTT
CASSLGLGSTNEKLFF
>.|TRBV11-2|.|12|TRBJ2-7
TGTGCCAGCAGCCCCCGGGGGTGGGACCGGTACTTC
CASSPRGWDRYF
>TRBD1|TRBV10-3|.|14|TRBJ1-1
TGTGCCATCAGGGACAGGGGACTGGAGACTGAAGCTTTCTTT
CAIRDRGLETEAFF
>TRBD2|TRBV4-3|.|15|TRBJ2-1
TGCGCCAGCAGCCAAGGACTAGCGGGGTACAATGAGCAGTTCTTC
CASSQGLAGYNEQFF
>.|TRBV12-1|.|15|TRBJ1-1
TGTGCCAGCAGCTTCCCCAAACATGGCGACACTGAAGCTTTCTTT
CASSFPKHGDTEAFF
>TRBD2|TRBV5-1|.|18|TRBJ2-1
TGCGCCAGCAGCTTTGGCCCTAGCGGGAGGGTTTCCTACAATGAGCAGTTCTTC
CASSFGPSGRVSYNEQFF
>TRBD2|TRBV9|.|18|TRBJ2-5
TGTGCCAGCAGCGGCGGGGGACTAGCGGGAGGCGCACAAGAGACCCAGTACTTC
CASSGGGLAGGAQETQYF
>.|TRBV9|once|13|TRBJ1-2
TGTGCCAGCAGCCCGGACGGGAACTATGGCTACACCTTC
CASSPDGNYGYTF
>.|TRBV11-2|.|13|TRBJ1-1
TGTGCCAGCAGCTTAGACTGGAACACTGAAGCTTTCTTT
CASSLDWNTEAFF
>TRBD1|TRBV28|.|14|TRBJ1-5
TGTGCCAGCAGGACAGGGGGTTTTAATCAGCCCCAGCATTTT
CASRTGGFNQPQHF
>TRBD1|TRBV7-8|few|21|TRBJ1-5
TGTGCCAGCAGCTCGACAACAGGTGGCAGGGGGCACTCTTATAGCAATCAGCCCCAGCATTTT
CASSSTTGGRGHSYSNQPQHF
>TRBD1|TRBV28|.|19|TRBJ1-5
TGTGCCAGCAGTCCGCACGGGACAGCTCTAACCTATAGCAATCAGCCCCAGCATTTT
CASSPHGTALTYSNQPQHF
>.|TRBV19|few|16|TRBJ1-1
TGTGCCAGTAGTATTTCGGGGCGTCTGATGGGCACTGAAGCTTTCTTT
CASSISGRLMGTEAFF
>TRBD2|TRBV4-1|.|17|TRBJ2-1
TGCGCCAGCAGCCAGACCGGGACTAGGCGTTCCTACAATGAGCAGTTCTTC
CASSQTGTRRSYNEQFF
>.|TRBV7-6|.|13|TRBJ1-1
TGTGCCAGCAGCTTGACACGAAACACTGAAGCTTTCTTT
CASSLTRNTEAFF
>.|TRBV6-5|.|16|TRBJ2-3
TGTGCCAGCAGTTTCTCAAGACCCACAACGAGCGATACGCAGTATTTT
CASSFSRPTTSDTQYF
>TRBD1|TRBV19|.|15|TRBJ2-1
TGTGCCAGTAGTATGTCAGGGGGTTCCTACAATGAGCAGTTCTTC
CASSMSGGSYNEQFF
>.|TRBV20-1|.|11|TRBJ2-5
TGCAGTGCCCCTCAAGGGGAGACCCAGTACTTC
CSAPQGETQYF
>.|TRBV5-1|.|15|TRBJ2-1
TGCGCCAGCAGCTTGACGGTAGCCGATTACAATGAGCAGTTCTTC
CASSLTVADYNEQFF
>.|TRBV19|.|16|TRBJ1-1
TGTGCCAGTAGCAAATCACCGGGCCTCATGAACACTGAAGCTTTCTTT
CASSKSPGLMNTEAFF
>TRBD1|TRBV7-2|.|14|TRBJ2-7
TGTGCCAGCAGCTTAGAGCGGACAGGGTCCGAGCAGTACTTC
CASSLERTGSEQYF
>.|TRBV2|.|12|TRBJ2-7
TGTGCCAGCAGCTACACAGGGACCGAGCAGTACTTC
CASSYTGTEQYF
>.|TRBV18|.|15|TRBJ1-1
TGTGCCAGCTCACCGTCAACTGACGCGAACACTGAAGCTTTCTTT
CASSPSTDANTEAFF
>TRBD1|TRBV5-1|.|14|TRBJ1-2
TGCGCCAGCAGCTTGGCGGGGACAGGGGGAGGCTACACCTTC
CASSLAGTGGGYTF
>TRBD1|TRBV6-6|.|14|TRBJ2-1
TGTGCCAGCAGTCGACAGGGGGGCTACAATGAGCAGTTCTTC
CASSRQGGYNEQFF
>.|TRBV5-1|.|15|TRBJ2-7
TGCGCCAGCAGCTACGGGACATCCAGGGACTACGAGCAGTACTTC
CASSYGTSRDYEQYF
>.|TRBV7-2|once|17|TRBJ1-3
TGTGCCAGCAGCTTGATTATGAGGTCGGACCTTGGAAACACCATATATTTT
CASSLIMRSDLGNTIYF
>.|TRBV18|few|13|TRBJ2-7
TGTGCCAGCTCACCACCGGGGAACTACGAGCAGTACTTC
CASSPPGNYEQYF
>.|TRBV28|few|14|TRBJ1-2
TGTGCCAGCAGTTTGAATACCCCAAACGAAGGCTACACCTTC
CASSLNTPNEGYTF
>.|TRBV7-9|few|14|TRBJ1-2
TGTGCCAGCACCCGGGGGGGGGTGGACTATGGCTACACCTTC
CASTRGGVDYGYTF
>.|TRBV5-1|.|16|TRBJ2-3
TGCGCCAGCAGCCCGGACGGGCTAGCGTACGCAGATACGCAGTATTTT
CASSPDGLAYADTQYF
>.|TRBV5-1|.|17|TRBJ2-2
TGCGCCAGCCATCTCAGGCCGTGGCAGGGGAACACCGGGGAGCTGTTTTTT
CASHLRPWQGNTGELFF
>.|TRBV5-1|.|16|TRBJ2-5
TGCGCCAGCAGCTTGAGGGCTAGAGAATACCAAGAGACCCAGTACTTC
CASSLRAREYQETQYF
>.|TRBV5-1|.|16|TRBJ2-2
TGCGCCAGCAGCTTAAATCTAGGGCAGGTCACCGGGGAGCTGTTTTTT
CASSLNLGQVTGELFF
>.|TRBV4-2|.|16|TRBJ1-3
TGTGCCAGCAGCCAAGATTTAAGTCTCTCTGGAAACACCATATATTTT
CASSQDLSLSGNTIYF
>.|TRBV5-6|.|15|TRBJ2-2
TGTGCCAGCAGCTTGGGTAGCTCCTCTGGCGGGGAGCTGTTTTTT
CASSLGSSSGGELFF
>.|TRBV5-4|.|16|TRBJ1-3
TGTGCCAGCAGCGCGGACCTAGGGTGGTCTGGAAACACCATATATTTT
CASSADLGWSGNTIYF
>TRBD1|TRBV5-4|.|17|TRBJ2-3
TGTGCCAGCAGCCGGAGGACAGGTGGGCAACACACAGATACGCAGTATTTT
CASSRRTGGQHTDTQYF
>.|TRBV7-3|.|17|TRBJ2-1
TGTGCCAGCAGCTTCTCCCCGGGACCCTTGTCCCACAATGAGCAGTTCTTC
CASSFSPGPLSHNEQFF
>.|TRBV11-2|.|12|TRBJ1-1
TGTGCCAGCAGCTTACAGGACTCTGAAGCTTTCTTT
CASSLQDSEAFF
>TRBD1|TRBV7-8|.|12|TRBJ2-7
TGTGCCAGCAGCTTAGTGGGACAGGGGCCTTACTTC
CASSLVGQGPYF
>.|TRBV28|.|15|TRBJ2-2
TGTGCCAGCGGGGGGACGGCCTTTGGGGCCGGGGAGCTGTTTTTT
CASGGTAFGAGELFF
>TRBD2|TRBV2|.|14|TRBJ2-1
TGTGCCAGCACTTATGCCGGGACTAGCGGGATCCAGTTCTTC
CASTYAGTSGIQFF
>.|TRBV10-3|.|15|TRBJ1-3
TGTGCCATCAGTGAGGTAGCGGGCCTTGGAAACACCATATATTTT
CAISEVAGLGNTIYF
>TRBD1|TRBV7-2|.|14|TRBJ2-1
TGTGCCAGCAGCTTCCGACAGGGTATCCATGAGCAGTTCTTC
CASSFRQGIHEQFF